This T cell receptor beta chain was sequenced in a study of blood T cell repertoires in COVID-19. Study overall: Researchers got acute and convalescent COVID-19 samples from the United States, Italy and Spain.

J was trimmed by 0 bases and V by 4 bases; bases with no gene match: 9. The CDR3 contains 19 residues. CDR1 and CDR2 (germline): SGHTA, FQGNSA. Source study methods: Reference gene primer amplification gave estimated nucleated cell counts. Profiled with immunoSEQ multiplex PCR; TCRdb holds only in-frame clones, not every one. The V and J calls and clone size come from that table; D and trimming were worked out from the DNA. The sample contains roughly 130,000 clones, roughly four fifths of which appear only once. V is TRBV7-2 and J is TRBJ2-3; TRBD2 matches 14 bases. The clonotype originates from a man in his forties or fifties with active or convalescent COVID-19. Input material: peripheral blood. CDR3 coding DNA: TGTGCCAGCAGCTCAGTGAGACTAGCGGGGGGGCTGAGCACAGATACGCAGTATTTT. Translation gives CASSSVRLAGGLSTDTQYF.